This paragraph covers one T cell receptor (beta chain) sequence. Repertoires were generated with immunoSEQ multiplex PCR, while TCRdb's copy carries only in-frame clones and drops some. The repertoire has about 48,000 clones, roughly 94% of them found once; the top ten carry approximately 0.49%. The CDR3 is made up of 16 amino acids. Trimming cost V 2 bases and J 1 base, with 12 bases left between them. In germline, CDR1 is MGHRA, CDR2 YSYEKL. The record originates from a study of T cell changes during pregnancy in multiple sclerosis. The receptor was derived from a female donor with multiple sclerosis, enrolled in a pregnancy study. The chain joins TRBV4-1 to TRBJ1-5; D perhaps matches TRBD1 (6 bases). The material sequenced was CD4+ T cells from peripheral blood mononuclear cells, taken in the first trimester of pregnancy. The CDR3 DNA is TGCGCCAGCAGCCAACTGACAGGCATCAGCAATCAGCCCCAGCATTTT. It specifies CASSQLTGISNQPQHF.